The 17 T cell receptor beta chains below were found in one sample sequenced in a study of CD8 T cells in Susac syndrome. RNA amounts of about 0.45 to 1 ug underwent reverse transcription with random hexamers. MiXCR, applied by TCRdb to the immunoSEQ multiplex PCR reads, yields one record per CDR3 protein. Among more than 95,000 distinct CDR3 sequences listed, around 96% were seen once. Sequenced sample: CD8+ T cells from PBMCs. All receptors come from a human donor with Susac syndrome.

This CDR3 reads CASSETGWTEAFF. The CDR3 DNA sequence: TGTGCCAGCAGCGAGACAGGCTGGACTGAAGCTTTCTTT. J is TRBJ1-1 and V is TRBV9; D might be TRBD1 (6 bases). CDR3 size: 13 residues. Per germline, CDR1 SGDLS and CDR2 YYNGEE. Trimming cost V 3 bases and J 5 bases, with 11 bases left between them.

This clonotype was counted a few times. The V gene is TRBV11-3, the J gene TRBJ1-1, with 9 bases identical to TRBD1. Germline CDR1 is SGHNT and CDR2 is YENEEA. Trimming took 6 bases from V and 8 from J; bases not matched to a gene: 7. This CDR3 has 13 residues. The CDR3 coding sequence is TGTGCCAGCAGTCGCACAGGGGGCACCGAAGCTTTCTTT. Translation: CASSRTGGTEAFF.

The chain links TRBV3-1 to TRBJ2-7; D unclear. This CDR3 has 13 amino acids. Per germline, CDR1 LGHDT and CDR2 YNNKEL (reference sequence). V lost 0 bases and J lost 6, with 9 bases in between. CDR3 coding DNA: TGTGCCAGCAGCCAAGAAGGTTACAGCGAGCAGTACTTC. It translates to CASSQEGYSEQYF.

V usage is TRBV5-6 and J usage is TRBJ2-7; D might be TRBD1 (6 bases). There are 17 residues in the CDR3. Germline-derived CDR1 and CDR2 are SGHDT and YYEEEE. V lost 0 bases and J 0 bases, leaving 16 bases between the germline ends. The CDR3 DNA follows: TGTGCCAGCAGCTTGGAGAGTTACCGGGACATCTCCTACGAGCAGTACTTC. Translation gives CASSLESYRDISYEQYF.

Here the CDR3 DNA reads TGTGCCAGCAGTCCCCAGGGGAGGGCAGGTTACAATGAGCAGTTCTTC. Protein sequence: CASSPQGRAGYNEQFF. J is TRBJ2-1 and V is TRBV12-3 or TRBV12-4; possibly TRBD2 for D (7 bases). V lost 5 bases, J lost 4 bases, and 18 bases lay in between. The CDR3 consists of 16 residues.

This clonotype turned up a few times. The rearrangement links TRBV5-4 to TRBJ1-1; no clear D. The CDR3 is made up of 11 amino acids. V shed 4 bases and J shed 7 bases, with 8 bases lying between them. In germline, CDR1 is SGHNT, CDR2 YYREEE (reference sequence). CDR3 sequence reads: CASSGGSEAFF. The CDR3 DNA reads TGTGCCAGCAGCGGCGGGAGTGAAGCTTTCTTT.

The rearrangement joins TRBV7-9 to TRBJ2-7; TRBD2 matches at 9 bases. The trim removed 3 bases at V and 1 base at J, leaving 1 base unmatched. Germline values: CDR1 SEHNR, CDR2 FQNEAQ (reference sequence). The length of the CDR3 is 14 residues. In DNA form, the CDR3 reads TGTGCCAGCAGCTTTCTAGCGGGGTCCTACGAGCAGTACTTC. Amino acids: CASSFLAGSYEQYF.

This rearrangement joins TRBV28 to TRBJ1-3, with TRBD1 matching over 9 bases. The CDR3 extends over 15 amino acids. The ends lost 5 bases at V and 5 bases at J; junction bases unmatched: 7. CDR1 and CDR2 (germline): MDHEN, SYDVKM. CDR3 region: CASSPGTGLRNTIYF. CDR3 sequence (DNA): TGTGCCAGCAGTCCCGGGACAGGGCTCCGAAACACCATATATTTT.

This sequence joins TRBV28 and TRBJ1-6, with a tentative D call TRBD1 (5 bases). CDR3 length: 15 residues. V lost 5 bases and J 9 bases, leaving 17 bases between the germline ends. CDR1 MDHEN and CDR2 SYDVKM come from the germline V gene. The CDR3 region is CASSPGHPQGSPLHF. The CDR3 DNA is TGTGCCAGCAGTCCCGGACACCCGCAAGGTTCACCCCTCCACTTT.

The V and J genes are TRBV27 and TRBJ1-2, with 8 bases identical to TRBD1. The germline CDR1 and CDR2 sequences are MNHEY and SMNVEV (reference sequence). The J segment lost 6 bases and the V segment lost 5 bases, leaving 14 bases of the junction unmatched. The CDR3 covers 16 residues. The CDR3 DNA follows: TGTGCCAGCAGTGCCGGGACAGGCGCAATAATGGATGGCTACACCTTC. Its protein product is CASSAGTGAIMDGYTF.

The chain couples TRBV30 to TRBJ2-5; 10 nucleotides agree with TRBD1. Germline CDR1 is GTSNPN and CDR2 is SVGIG (reference sequence). The CDR3 sequence is 15 residues long. The trim removed 3 bases at V and 5 bases at J, leaving 9 bases unmatched. CDR3 in DNA: TGTGCCTGGAGGTCCGGGACAGGGGCCGGGGAGACCCAGTACTTC. This encodes CAWRSGTGAGETQYF. Combining the CDR3 with reference TRBV30 and TRBJ2-5 gives the whole variable domain SQTIHQWPATLVQPVGSPLSLECTVEGTSNPNLYWYRQAAGRGLQLLFYSVGIGQISSEVPQNLSASRPQDRQFILSSKKLLLSDSGFYLCAWRSGTGAGETQYFGPGTRLLVL.

The chain recombines TRBV4-1 with TRBJ2-5; the D call may be TRBD1 or TRBD2 (7 bases each). The CDR3 runs 16 residues. Looked up from germline, CDR1 is MGHRA and CDR2 is YSYEKL. V was pared by 3 bases and J by 2 bases, with 16 bases between. CDR3 amino acids: CASSQRGLAEQETQYF. In DNA, the CDR3 is TGCGCCAGCAGCCAGAGGGGGCTAGCGGAACAAGAGACCCAGTACTTC.

The gene calls are TRBV29-1 and TRBJ2-1; 7 bases line up with TRBD2. J was trimmed by 8 bases and V by 7 bases; bases with no gene match: 8. The CDR3 consists of 12 residues. Germline V gene data show CDR1 as SQVTM and CDR2 as ANQGSEA. This CDR3 is CSGGLPGDEQFF. Here the CDR3 DNA reads TGCAGCGGGGGACTACCTGGGGATGAGCAGTTCTTC.

The J gene is TRBJ2-1, the V gene TRBV7-2, with TRBD2 matching over 7 bases. Unmatched junction bases numbered 7, after V lost 7 bases and J lost 7 bases. Germline V lookup: CDR1 SGHTA, CDR2 FQGNSA. The CDR3 extends over 13 amino acids. The CDR3 reads CASNSPGGNEQFF. Here the CDR3 DNA reads TGTGCCAGCAACTCACCGGGGGGAAATGAGCAGTTCTTC.

The J gene is TRBJ2-7, the V gene TRBV9; the D gene is possibly TRBD1 (6 bases). The V gene's germline CDR1 is SGDLS and CDR2 YYNGEE. The CDR3 contains 14 residues. With 3 bases removed from V and 1 base from J, the gap between germline ends came to 11 bases. CDR3 region: CASSGRDTSYEQYF. The CDR3, as DNA: TGTGCCAGCAGCGGCCGGGACACGTCCTACGAGCAGTACTTC.

The V gene is TRBV5-1, the J gene TRBJ1-1, with D hard to call. Deletions cut 2 bases from V and 10 bases from J, with 9 bases between. Germline-derived CDR1 and CDR2 are SGHRS and YFSETQ. The CDR3 length is 11 residues. The CDR3 region is CASSFSGGAFF. As DNA, the CDR3 is TGCGCCAGCAGCTTTTCCGGAGGAGCTTTCTTT.

The chain recombines TRBV19 with TRBJ2-7; 7 bases are shared with TRBD1. Germline-derived CDR1 and CDR2 are LNHDA and SQIVND (reference sequence). V gave up 5 bases and J gave up 2 bases; unmatched junction bases: 6. This CDR3 contains 14 residues. DNA of the CDR3: TGTGCCAGTAGTGCCGACAGGGAACCCTACGAGCAGTACTTC. This translates into CASSADREPYEQYF.